The 8 T cell receptor beta chains below come from one sample, sequenced in a study of OX40 agonist ivuxolimab in advanced cancers. Profiling relied on immunoSEQ multiplex PCR, and the TCRdb table lists in-frame clones only, not all of them. The sample includes tens of thousands of clones, approximately 94% of them seen just once. The sequencing used CD4+ or CD8+ T cells sorted from blood, collected in a trial of the OX40 agonist ivuxolimab. The receptors stem from an adult with an advanced solid tumor such as melanoma, head and neck, liver or kidney cancer.

This chain joins TRBV27 and TRBJ2-5; D perhaps matches TRBD2 (5 bases). The CDR3 extends over 14 amino acids. Between the trimmed V and J ends, which lost 2 bases and 4 bases, there was a span of 11 bases. The germline gives CDR1 MNHEY, CDR2 SMNVEV (reference sequence). This CDR3 reads CASSLLEGGETQYF. The CDR3 DNA follows: TGTGCCAGCAGTTTACTTGAGGGTGGAGAGACCCAGTACTTC.

The V and J genes are TRBV27 and TRBJ2-1, with D maybe TRBD1 (6 bases). CDR3 length: 11 residues. CDR1 MNHEY and CDR2 SMNVEV come from the germline V gene (reference sequence). The V and J ends lost 7 bases and 8 bases respectively, with 9 bases between them. The CDR3, as DNA: TGTGCCAGCACCTCAGGGGATGAGCAGTTCTTC. Amino acid sequence: CASTSGDEQFF.

The J gene is TRBJ2-1, the V gene TRBV4-3, with 13 bases lining up with TRBD2. Trimming at V came to 3 bases and at J to 6 bases, leaving 11 bases not matched to a gene. Germline CDR1 reads LGHNA; CDR2 reads YSLEER. The CDR3 has 18 amino acids. CDR3 DNA: TGCGCCAGCAGCCAGGAGACTAGCGGGAGGCTCCGGGGCAATGAGCAGTTCTTC. This encodes CASSQETSGRLRGNEQFF.

The J gene is TRBJ2-1, the V gene TRBV28; no clear D. Germline-derived CDR1 and CDR2 are MDHEN and SYDVKM. Trimming left V 3 bases short and J 8 bases short, with 14 bases between. The CDR3 totals 14 residues. The CDR3 DNA follows: TGTGCCAGCAGTTTCACCCATACCTCAGATGAGCAGTTCTTC. Translation: CASSFTHTSDEQFF. The whole variable domain, remainder taken from reference TRBV28 and TRBJ2-1, is DVKVTQSSRYLVKRTGEKVFLECVQDMDHENMFWYRQDPGLGLRLIYFSYDVKMKEKGDIPEGYSVSREKKERFSLILESASTNQTSMYLCASSFTHTSDEQFFGPGTRLTVL.

CDR3 residues: CASSIEWGGYQETQYF. The CDR3 DNA reads TGTGCCAGTAGTATAGAGTGGGGGGGGTACCAAGAGACCCAGTACTTC. The chain is built from TRBV19 and TRBJ2-5; the match to TRBD2 covers 7 bases. Germline CDR1 and CDR2: LNHDA and SQIVND (reference sequence). V dropped 0 bases and J dropped 0; count of bases not matched to a gene: 4. The CDR3 is 16 residues long. The variable domain in full, with the rest retrieved from reference TRBV19 and TRBJ2-5, is DGGITQSPKYLFRKEGQNVTLSCEQNLNHDAMYWYRQDPGQGLRLIYYSQIVNDFQKGDIAEGYSVSREKKESFPLTVTSAQKNPTAFYLCASSIEWGGYQETQYFGPGTRLLVL.

CDR3 loop: CASSERGFGQPQHF. The CDR3 bases are TGTGCCAGCAGCGAAAGGGGTTTTGGTCAGCCCCAGCATTTT. J is TRBJ1-5 and V is TRBV27; the D gene is possibly TRBD1 (5 bases). Between the trimmed V and J ends, which lost 6 bases and 6 bases, there was a span of 15 bases. The CDR3 totals 14 residues. Germline V gene data show CDR1 as MNHEY and CDR2 as SMNVEV (reference sequence).

The chain joins TRBV5-8 to TRBJ1-1, with D tentatively TRBD1 (5 bases). This CDR3 is built from 14 residues. Between the trimmed V and J ends, which lost 0 bases and 8 bases, there was a span of 14 bases. CDR1 and CDR2 from the germline V gene are SGHTS and YDEGEE. As DNA, the CDR3 is TGTGCCAGCAGCTTGGGGTGGGACCTCTCAGAAGCTTTCTTT. Translation gives CASSLGWDLSEAFF.

The chain employs TRBV12-5 and TRBJ2-7; D possibly matches TRBD1 or TRBD2 (6 bases each). Trimming stripped 7 bases from V and 6 bases from J, with 19 bases between. Germline CDR1 reads LGHNT; CDR2 reads FRNRAP. This CDR3 contains 14 residues. CDR3 nucleotide sequence: TGTGCTAGTGCCCTAGGGGGGCTACAGGGCGAGCAGTACTTC. Its protein is CASALGGLQGEQYF.